What follows are 16 T cell receptor beta chains derived from one specimen sequenced in a study of cytotoxic CD8 clonotypes in ibrutinib-treated CLL. Only in-frame clones appear in the TCRdb table, and some are missing; sequencing was by immunoSEQ multiplex PCR. In the table there are over 200,000 clones, roughly 79% of which are singletons. The source material was PBMCs, sampled after 12 months of ibrutinib treatment. These receptors were taken from a human donor with chronic lymphocytic leukemia.

This clone occurred once. The V call is TRBV6-5, the J call TRBJ1-1, with D perhaps TRBD1 (5 bases). The ends were cut back, 0 bases at V and 3 bases at J, with 11 bases in the middle. The V gene's germline CDR1 is MNHEY and CDR2 SVGAGI. CDR3 size: 15 residues. The DNA of the CDR3 is TGTGCCAGCAGTTACTCGAGGCAGGGCGACACTGAAGCTTTCTTT. Translation: CASSYSRQGDTEAFF.

A few counts support this clone. The chain joins TRBV7-8 to TRBJ1-5, with D uncertain. The CDR3 loop spans 13 amino acids. Germline CDR1 is SGHVS and CDR2 is FQNEAQ. Trimming cost V 3 bases and J 1 base, with 4 bases left between them. The CDR3 nucleotides are TGTGCCAGCAGCTTCGGCAGCAATCAGCCCCAGCATTTT. Amino acids: CASSFGSNQPQHF. The full variable domain, its missing parts supplied by reference TRBV7-8 and TRBJ1-5, is GAGVSQSPRYKVAKRGQDVALRCDPISGHVSLFWYQQALGQGPEFLTYFQNEAQLDKSGLPSDRFFAERPEGSVSTLKIQRTQQEDSAVYLCASSFGSNQPQHFGDGTRLSIL.

This sequence joins TRBV6-5 and TRBJ2-3, with D unclear. The CDR3 length is 15 residues. Germline-derived CDR1 and CDR2 are MNHEY and SVGAGI. Trimming cost V 4 bases and J 2 bases, with 13 bases left between them. CDR3 sequence reads: CASSLLDRFTDTQYF. CDR3 DNA: TGTGCCAGCAGTTTATTGGACCGGTTCACAGATACGCAGTATTTT.

The chain recombines TRBV7-9 with TRBJ1-4, with D perhaps matching TRBD1 (6 bases). Trimming removed 5 bases from V and 12 bases from J, with 13 bases in between. Germline-derived CDR1 and CDR2 are SEHNR and FQNEAQ (reference sequence). The CDR3 contains 12 residues. CDR3 coding DNA: TGTGCCAGCAGCCGAGGACAGACCGAACTGTTTTTT. Translation gives CASSRGQTELFF.

The genes are TRBV6-5 and TRBJ1-2, with TRBD1 matching over 9 bases. The trim removed 6 bases at V and 2 bases at J, leaving 7 bases unmatched. The V gene's germline CDR1 is MNHEY and CDR2 SVGAGI. This CDR3 region has 15 residues. The CDR3 protein is CASRGQGAQNYGYTF. CDR3 coding DNA: TGTGCCAGCAGGGGACAGGGCGCGCAGAACTATGGCTACACCTTC.

This clone was found a few times. This chain joins TRBV5-1 and TRBJ1-3; D uncertain. Per the germline V gene, CDR1 is SGHRS and CDR2 is YFSETQ. V was clipped by 3 bases and J by 0 bases, with 7 bases between them. CDR3 length: 14 amino acids. The CDR3 protein is CASSSDGSGNTIYF. CDR3 coding DNA: TGCGCCAGCAGCTCGGACGGCTCTGGAAACACCATATATTTT.

J is TRBJ2-5 and V is TRBV7-3, with 8 positions matching TRBD2. This CDR3 spans 13 amino acids. The ends lost 5 bases at V and 3 bases at J; junction bases unmatched: 2. CDR1 is SGHTA and CDR2 is FQGTGA in the germline V gene. The CDR3 nucleotides read TGTGCCAGCAGCAGGGGACTAGAAGAGACCCAGTACTTC. Translating gives CASSRGLEETQYF.

There are a few counts of this clone. The V and J genes are TRBV7-9 and TRBJ1-2; 8 nucleotides line up with TRBD1. This CDR3 comprises 14 residues. J lost 5 bases, V lost 1 base, and 3 bases had no gene match. Per germline, CDR1 SEHNR and CDR2 FQNEAQ (reference sequence). The CDR3 DNA follows: TGTGCCAGCAGCTTAGTTGGGACAGGATATGGCTACACCTTC. It translates to CASSLVGTGYGYTF.

The chain joins TRBV7-3 to TRBJ2-5; possible D gene TRBD2, 5 bases. This CDR3 contains 18 residues. The germline V and J ends were trimmed by 2 bases and 2 bases, with 21 bases remaining between them. Germline-derived CDR1 and CDR2 are SGHTA and FQGTGA. The CDR3 coding sequence is TGTGCCAGCAGCTTACTGGGGAGTCGAGCTCGTGGGCAAGAGACCCAGTACTTC. This gives the protein CASSLLGSRARGQETQYF.

This clone was detected once. The CDR3 loop reads CASSVTGSSGNTIYF. DNA of the CDR3: TGCGCCAGCAGCGTAACGGGTTCCTCTGGAAACACCATATATTTT. The chain joins TRBV5-1 to TRBJ1-3; D not certain. The V gene lost 4 bases and the J gene lost 0 bases, with 11 bases spanning the gap. The CDR3 totals 15 residues. Germline CDR1 SGHRS, CDR2 YFSETQ.

This chain links TRBV18 with TRBJ2-3, with 9 bases fitting TRBD1. The CDR3 length is 15 residues. Germline trimming cut 5 bases from V and 5 bases from J; bases unmatched to any gene: 8. The germline V gene has CDR1 KGHSH and CDR2 LQKENI. As DNA, the CDR3 is TGTGCCAGCTCAAAAAACCGGGACAGGGTAGATACGCAGTATTTT. It codes for CASSKNRDRVDTQYF.

The V and J genes are TRBV5-1 and TRBJ1-1, with TRBD1 as a possible D gene (5 bases). With 3 bases removed from V and 5 bases from J, the gap between germline ends came to 17 bases. CDR1 is SGHRS, CDR2 YFSETQ, per germline. The CDR3 totals 15 residues. The CDR3 DNA sequence: TGCGCCAGCAGCTCCGCCGGGACCTTGGGGACTGAAGCTTTCTTT. Amino acids: CASSSAGTLGTEAFF. Combining the CDR3 with reference TRBV5-1 and TRBJ1-1 gives the whole variable domain KAGVTQTPRYLIKTRGQQVTLSCSPISGHRSVSWYQQTPGQGLQFLFEYFSETQRNKGNFPGRFSGRQFSNSRSEMNVSTLELGDSALYLCASSSAGTLGTEAFFGQGTRLTVV.

The chain employs TRBV28 and TRBJ2-7, with D hard to call. Germline assignment: CDR1 MDHEN and CDR2 SYDVKM. Deletions cut 5 bases from V and 3 bases from J, with 11 bases between. The CDR3 is made up of 13 amino acids. The CDR3 DNA is TGTGCCAGCAGTCCCTCATTTGACTACGAGCAGTACTTC. Translated: CASSPSFDYEQYF.

This rearrangement joins TRBV6-5 to TRBJ2-1, with D uncertain. Trimming removed 2 bases from V and 5 bases from J, with 16 bases in between. The CDR3 sequence is 16 residues long. Germline CDR1 and CDR2: MNHEY and SVGAGI. The CDR3 DNA reads TGTGCCAGCAGTTACCGTGGACCTTATATGGACAATGAGCAGTTCTTC. Encoded protein: CASSYRGPYMDNEQFF.

V usage is TRBV11-2 and J usage is TRBJ2-1, with D possibly being TRBD1 (6 bases). Germline CDR1 reads SGHAT; CDR2 reads FQNNGV. V gave up 1 base and J gave up 2 bases, with 12 bases separating them. This CDR3 has 16 amino acids. In DNA form, the CDR3 reads TGTGCCAGCAGCTTAGCCACAGGGTCAACCTACAATGAGCAGTTCTTC. As protein: CASSLATGSTYNEQFF.

The gene calls are TRBV4-1 and TRBJ2-1; the D gene is possibly TRBD1 (5 bases). The CDR3 consists of 16 residues. V lost 1 base and J 2 bases, leaving 12 bases between the germline ends. Looked up from germline, CDR1 is MGHRA and CDR2 is YSYEKL. CDR3 loop: CASSQGPGRTYNEQFF. DNA for the CDR3: TGCGCCAGCAGCCAAGGGCCAGGGCGAACCTACAATGAGCAGTTCTTC.